This is a list of T cell receptor beta chains from one sample in a study of tissue T cells after allogeneic stem cell transplantation. Data came from immunoSEQ multiplex PCR; TCRdb stores just in-frame clones and leaves some out. Found here are roughly 4,300 clones, roughly 78% of them singletons; the top ten hold about 10%. The material was esophageal tissue, obtained at autopsy. These receptors all stem from an older male patient with steroid-refractory graft-versus-host disease after an allogeneic stem cell transplant. Some T cells may trace back to the graft donor. Both conserved end residues are part of each CDR3. The D gene is left open where the match is weak. The size entry is marked missing in some rows and otherwise reads once, few, many or a size class.

clone_size	d_call	v_call	j_call	cdr3_aa	cdr3_nt
-	-	TRBV7-6	TRBJ2-7	CASSLAGLSYEQYF	TGTGCCAGCAGCTTAGCCGGCTTATCCTACGAGCAGTACTTC
-	-	TRBV12-5	TRBJ2-7	CASGTGFYEQYF	TGTGCTAGTGGCACAGGTTTCTACGAGCAGTACTTC
-	-	TRBV10-2	TRBJ2-1	CATEDRKPNEQFF	TGCGCCACCGAAGACAGAAAACCCAATGAGCAGTTCTTC
-	TRBD1	TRBV2	TRBJ1-2	CASRTGSNYGYTF	TGTGCCAGCAGGACAGGGTCTAACTATGGCTACACCTTC
-	-	TRBV11-2	TRBJ2-1	CASSQTSYRVKGNEQFF	TGTGCCAGCAGCCAAACTAGCTACAGGGTTAAAGGCAATGAGCAGTTCTTC
-	TRBD1	TRBV7-8	TRBJ1-3	CASSSYVSISGGGGNTIYF	TGTGCCAGCAGCTCCTACGTATCCATCTCAGGGGGCGGTGGAAACACCATATATTTT
-	-	TRBV14	TRBJ2-3	CASSRRTVLFADTQYF	TGTGCCAGCAGCCGGCGGACTGTCTTATTTGCAGATACGCAGTATTTT
-	TRBD1	TRBV30	TRBJ1-4	CAWRQGAGEKLFF	TGTGCCTGGCGACAGGGGGCCGGAGAAAAACTGTTTTTT
-	-	TRBV16	TRBJ1-5	CASSHRTAADQPQHF	TGTGCCAGCAGCCACCGGACAGCGGCCGATCAGCCCCAGCATTTT
-	-	TRBV9	TRBJ1-2	CASSVVLGGYGYTF	TGTGCCAGCAGCGTAGTGCTGGGGGGCTATGGCTACACCTTC
-	TRBD1	TRBV27	TRBJ2-7	CASSFRGQGGYEQYF	TGTGCCAGCAGTTTTAGGGGACAGGGAGGCTACGAGCAGTACTTC
-	TRBD2	TRBV5-1	TRBJ2-7	CASSFPSSGGSDEQYF	TGCGCCAGCAGCTTCCCATCTAGCGGGGGGAGTGATGAGCAGTACTTC
once	-	TRBV28	TRBJ2-3	CASSSILDSDTQYF	TGTGCCAGCAGTTCGATCCTGGATTCAGATACGCAGTATTTT
-	TRBD1	TRBV27	TRBJ1-1	CASSLSGQGPNTEAFF	TGTGCCAGCAGTTTATCGGGACAGGGACCTAACACTGAAGCTTTCTTT
-	-	TRBV4-1	TRBJ1-6	CASSQDDGKVNSPLHF	TGCGCCAGCAGCCAAGATGACGGAAAAGTTAATTCACCCCTCCACTTT
-	-	TRBV30	TRBJ1-1	CASETAMNTEAFF	TGTGCCTCGGAGACAGCCATGAACACTGAAGCTTTCTTT
-	-	TRBV11-3	TRBJ2-5	CASSEGGRGETQYF	TGTGCCAGCAGCGAAGGGGGACGTGGAGAGACCCAGTACTTC
-	-	TRBV28	TRBJ1-4	CASSYGVRTNEKLFF	TGTGCCAGCAGTTATGGGGTCAGGACTAATGAAAAACTGTTTTTT
-	-	TRBV25-1	TRBJ1-6	CASSVMDSSYNSPLHF	TGTGCCAGCAGTGTAATGGATAGCTCCTATAATTCACCCCTCCACTTT
-	-	TRBV6-2/TRBV6-3	TRBJ1-4	CASSYLEKLFF	TGTGCCAGCAGTTACTTGGAAAAACTGTTTTTT
-	-	TRBV2	TRBJ2-3	CASSEAGVSSTDTQYF	TGTGCCAGCAGTGAAGCGGGAGTTAGTAGCACAGATACGCAGTATTTT
-	-	TRBV6-4	TRBJ1-3	CASSERRSSGNTIYF	TGTGCCAGCAGTGAACGACGGAGCTCTGGAAACACCATATATTTT
-	TRBD1	TRBV5-1	TRBJ2-1	CASSPGQNYNEQFF	TGCGCCAGCTCCCCGGGACAGAACTACAATGAGCAGTTCTTC
-	-	TRBV5-6	TRBJ2-3	CASSCIGGGDCRNTDTQYF	TGTGCCAGCAGCTGTATAGGGGGAGGTGACTGTAGGAACACAGATACGCAGTATTTT
few	-	TRBV19	TRBJ1-1	CASSATAYYTEAFF	TGTGCCAGTAGTGCCACCGCGTATTATACTGAAGCTTTCTTT
-	-	TRBV6-5	TRBJ1-5	CATKTQNQPQHF	TGTGCCACAAAAACCCAAAATCAGCCCCAGCATTTT
-	TRBD1	TRBV19	TRBJ1-2	CASSPQGDLYGYTF	TGTGCCAGTAGTCCCCAGGGGGACCTGTATGGCTACACCTTC
once	-	TRBV6-2/TRBV6-3	TRBJ2-2	CASSYSGRRNTGELFF	TGTGCCAGCAGTTACTCGGGCAGACGGAACACCGGGGAGCTGTTTTTT
-	-	TRBV12-3/TRBV12-4	TRBJ2-7	CASSLLRYEQYF	TGTGCCAGCAGTCTCCTTAGATACGAGCAGTACTTC
-	TRBD1	TRBV7-8	TRBJ1-2	CASSFGQDTTLGYTF	TGTGCCAGCAGCTTCGGACAGGACACAACGTTAGGCTACACCTTC
few	TRBD1	TRBV5-4	TRBJ2-3	CASSPGQGRTDTQYF	TGTGCCAGCAGCCCGGGACAGGGGCGCACAGATACGCAGTATTTT
-	-	TRBV3-1/TRBV3-2	TRBJ1-2	CASSQEGKRNGGYTF	TGTGCCAGCAGCCAAGAAGGCAAGCGGAATGGAGGCTACACCTTC
-	-	TRBV6-4	TRBJ1-2	CASSDSNQKPRSGYTF	TGTGCCAGCAGTGACTCGAATCAGAAGCCCAGAAGCGGCTACACCTTC
-	-	TRBV2	TRBJ1-6	CASSGGRGDNSPLHF	TGTGCCAGCAGTGGTGGCAGGGGAGATAATTCACCCCTCCACTTT
-	-	TRBV5-1	TRBJ2-7	CASSMGRVYEQYF	TGCGCCAGCAGCATGGGACGGGTCTACGAGCAGTACTTC
large	-	TRBV9	TRBJ1-6	CASSVQANSPLHF	TGTGCCAGCAGCGTACAGGCTAATTCACCCCTCCACTTT
once	-	TRBV29-1	TRBJ2-1	CSAGGHSNEQFF	TGCAGCGCCGGGGGACATTCCAATGAGCAGTTCTTC
-	-	TRBV30	TRBJ1-6	CAWSGENNSPLHF	TGTGCCTGGAGTGGGGAGAATAATTCACCCCTCCACTTT
-	-	TRBV5-5	TRBJ2-3	CASSSPGRTDTQYF	TGTGCCAGCAGCTCGCCGGGACGCACAGATACGCAGTATTTT
once	TRBD1	TRBV5-5	TRBJ2-7	CASSLFGDRGGEQYF	TGTGCCAGCAGCTTGTTTGGGGACAGGGGCGGCGAGCAGTACTTC